These T cell receptor beta chains were read from a single sample in a study of OX40 agonist ivuxolimab in advanced cancers. Libraries were prepared by immunoSEQ multiplex PCR; TCRdb keeps only in-frame clonotypes and omits some of them. The sample includes more than 80,000 clones, around 90% of them seen just once. Sequencing was performed on CD4+ or CD8+ T cells sorted from blood, taken in a trial of the OX40 agonist ivuxolimab. These receptors came from an adult with an advanced solid tumor such as melanoma, head and neck, liver or kidney cancer. Both conserved end residues are part of each CDR3. A D gene is named only where the DNA matches it firmly. Only part of the rows carry a size: once, few, many, or a class if the clone is expanded.

length	V	D	size	J	DNA	CDR3
15	TRBV10-3	TRBD2	few	TRBJ2-1	TGTGCCATCAGGCCGACTAGCGGGAAGGCGCATGAGCAGTTCTTC	CAIRPTSGKAHEQFF
11	TRBV19	NA	NA	TRBJ2-1	TGTGCCAGTAGTAGTGACTATGAGCAGTTCTTC	CASSSDYEQFF
13	TRBV13	NA	NA	TRBJ1-2	TGTGCCAGCAGCTCCACTCCAGGGAAGCGCTACACCTTC	CASSSTPGKRYTF
14	TRBV6-1	NA	NA	TRBJ1-2	TGTGCCAGCAGTGAACCCGGGACGTACTATGGCTACACCTTC	CASSEPGTYYGYTF
16	TRBV18	NA	once	TRBJ1-1	TGTGCCAGCTCACCGAGGGGGGGGTTCCCATGGGCTGAAGCTTTCTTT	CASSPRGGFPWAEAFF
15	TRBV7-2	NA	NA	TRBJ2-1	TGTGCCAGCAGCTTAGCAGCGGCACCCTACAATGAGCAGTTCTTC	CASSLAAAPYNEQFF
15	TRBV6-1	NA	few	TRBJ1-2	TGTGCCACCTTACTCAATACCCAGTTGGGCTATGGCTACACCTTC	CATLLNTQLGYGYTF
12	TRBV6-6	NA	NA	TRBJ2-1	TGTGCCAGCAGTTTAAGGTACCTTGAGCAGTTCTTC	CASSLRYLEQFF
11	TRBV30	TRBD2	once	TRBJ2-5	TGTGCCTGGAGTGGGGGGAGGGAGCAGTACTTC	CAWSGGREQYF
12	TRBV2	TRBD2	NA	TRBJ2-7	TGTGCCAGCCGGACTAGCTCGAGGGAGCAGTACTTC	CASRTSSREQYF
17	TRBV28	TRBD1	NA	TRBJ1-1	TGTGCCAGCAGTGCGCCCTCTAATAACAGGGGGCACACTGAAGCTTTCTTT	CASSAPSNNRGHTEAFF
14	TRBV5-4	TRBD2	NA	TRBJ2-1	TGTGCCAGCAGCTGGGGGACTAGCCTATCTATTCTGTTCTTC	CASSWGTSLSILFF
13	TRBV2	NA	NA	TRBJ2-7	TGTGCCAGCAGTGGGCAGGGTAGCGGCGAGCAGTACTTC	CASSGQGSGEQYF
11	TRBV27	NA	NA	TRBJ1-1	TGTGCCAGCAGTTTAGCGGGGGAAGCTTTCTTT	CASSLAGEAFF
14	TRBV28	NA	NA	TRBJ1-4	TGTGCCAGCACCCGGAGGGGGAATAATGAAAAACTGTTTTTT	CASTRRGNNEKLFF
14	TRBV5-6	TRBD1	NA	TRBJ1-2	TGTGCCAGCAGCCCGGGACAGATAGGCTATGGCTACACCTTC	CASSPGQIGYGYTF
14	TRBV5-1	TRBD2	NA	TRBJ2-3	TGCGCCAGCAGGGCGGGAGCGGGCACAGATACGCAGTATTTT	CASRAGAGTDTQYF
16	TRBV9	NA	NA	TRBJ1-3	TGTGCCAGCAGCCCATGGGACGGTCCCTCTGGAAACACCATATATTTT	CASSPWDGPSGNTIYF
11	TRBV5-1	NA	once	TRBJ2-1	TGCGCCAGCAGCGGCGGGACTCAGCAGTTCTTC	CASSGGTQQFF
15	TRBV6-1	TRBD1	NA	TRBJ1-2	TGTGCCAGCAGCGAGACAGGGGGCATGGACTATGGCTACACCTTC	CASSETGGMDYGYTF
16	TRBV7-9	NA	NA	TRBJ1-3	TGTGCCAGCAGCTTATCGACAACGGTCTCTGGAAACACCATATATTTT	CASSLSTTVSGNTIYF
16	TRBV5-1	TRBD2	once	TRBJ2-5	TGCGCCAGCAGCTTAAGCGGGAGGGCTGAAGAAGAGACCCAGTACTTC	CASSLSGRAEEETQYF
15	TRBV25-1	NA	NA	TRBJ2-2	TGTGCCAGCAGTGTAACGGGATCGGGCTCCGGGGAGCTGTTTTTT	CASSVTGSGSGELFF
17	TRBV15	TRBD2	NA	TRBJ2-3	TGTGCCACCAGCAGACCCGGTAGCGGGACTGGCACAGATACGCAGTATTTT	CATSRPGSGTGTDTQYF
13	TRBV29-1	TRBD1	NA	TRBJ1-1	TGCAGCGTCGGGGACAGGGAGTACACTGAAGCTTTCTTT	CSVGDREYTEAFF
12	TRBV29-1	TRBD1	NA	TRBJ2-7	TGCAGCGTTGGACAGGGATCGAGCGAGCAGTACTTC	CSVGQGSSEQYF
14	TRBV7-9	NA	NA	TRBJ2-2	TGTGCCAGCAGCTTAGAGTCCCTCACCGGGGAGCTGTTTTTT	CASSLESLTGELFF
15	TRBV7-3	TRBD1	NA	TRBJ2-2	TGTGCCAGCGGACAGGGCTACCTTAACACCGGGGAGCTGTTTTTT	CASGQGYLNTGELFF
15	TRBV10-3	TRBD1	NA	TRBJ2-7	TGTGCCATCAGTTCCGGGACAGGGGTCAGCTACGAGCAGTACTTC	CAISSGTGVSYEQYF
13	TRBV7-9	NA	NA	TRBJ1-1	TGTGCCAGCAGCTTAGTTCCAAACACTGAAGCTTTCTTT	CASSLVPNTEAFF
18	TRBV28	TRBD1	once	TRBJ1-4	TGTGCCAGCAGACCTAGCCCGGGACAGGGCACAACTAATGAAAAACTGTTTTTT	CASRPSPGQGTTNEKLFF
14	TRBV6-5	TRBD1	NA	TRBJ2-7	TGTGCCAGCAGAGGACAGGGAAAAGCCTACGAGCAGTACTTC	CASRGQGKAYEQYF
13	TRBV10-1	NA	NA	TRBJ2-5	TGCGCCAGCAGTGAGGGACGCGGAGGGACCCAGTACTTC	CASSEGRGGTQYF
12	TRBV6-5	NA	NA	TRBJ1-5	TGTGCCAGCAGACAGGGAGGTCAGCCCCAGCATTTT	CASRQGGQPQHF
15	TRBV7-2	NA	NA	TRBJ2-1	TGTGCCAGCAGCTTAGCGGCGGGGCTCTACAATGAGCAGTTCTTC	CASSLAAGLYNEQFF
14	TRBV27	NA	NA	TRBJ2-7	TGTGCCAGCAGTTTCGCCGAGGCCTTCGGCGAGCAGTACTTC	CASSFAEAFGEQYF
14	TRBV28	NA	few	TRBJ2-7	TGTGCCAGCAGTTTTTTGTATTCAGAGTACGAGCAGTACTTC	CASSFLYSEYEQYF
21	TRBV19	TRBD2	NA	TRBJ2-6	TGTGCCAGTAGTATACCCGGACTAGCGGGAGTCGGACTATCTGGGGCCAACGTCCTGACTTTC	CASSIPGLAGVGLSGANVLTF
14	TRBV28	NA	NA	TRBJ1-1	TGTGCCAGCTTCCCTCTTGGTCCGAACACTGAAGCTTTCTTT	CASFPLGPNTEAFF
13	TRBV27	NA	NA	TRBJ2-7	TGTGCCAGCAGTTTATCGGTCTACTACGAGCAGTACTTC	CASSLSVYYEQYF
11	TRBV5-7	NA	NA	TRBJ1-1	TGTGCCAGCAGCTTAGGACAGGAAGCTTTCTTT	CASSLGQEAFF
13	TRBV7-2	NA	few	TRBJ2-1	TGTGCCAGCAGCATACGAATATCCGATGAGCAGTTCTTC	CASSIRISDEQFF
15	TRBV2	TRBD2	NA	TRBJ2-1	TGTGCCAGCAGTGGGACTAGCGGGATCTACAATGAGCAGTTCTTC	CASSGTSGIYNEQFF
15	TRBV6-1	NA	NA	TRBJ1-1	TGTGCCACCTATCCGGGACGGGAAGTTAACACTGAAGCTTTCTTT	CATYPGREVNTEAFF
15	TRBV6-6	NA	NA	TRBJ1-1	TGTGCCAGCAGTTACCTCCACGACAGCTTCTCTGAAGCTTTCTTT	CASSYLHDSFSEAFF
11	TRBV27	NA	NA	TRBJ1-1	TGTGCCAGCAGTTTAGGGACTGAAGCTTTCTTT	CASSLGTEAFF
13	TRBV9	NA	NA	TRBJ2-2	TGTGCCAGCAGCGTAGAGACTTCCGGGGAGCTGTTTTTT	CASSVETSGELFF
13	TRBV6-6	TRBD2	NA	TRBJ2-7	TGTGCCAGCATTAAAAGCGGGAGTTACGAGCAGTACTTC	CASIKSGSYEQYF
15	TRBV10-3	TRBD2	NA	TRBJ2-1	TGTGCCATCAGTGATTTGCGGGAGTCGCGTAGTGAGCAGTTCTTC	CAISDLRESRSEQFF
15	TRBV6-6	TRBD2	NA	TRBJ2-7	TGTGCCAGCAGTTACTCGTTCGAGCGGGAGTACGAGCAGTACTTC	CASSYSFEREYEQYF
17	TRBV7-3	NA	NA	TRBJ2-7	TGTGCCAGCAGCCCCCCCCGGCCGGGGAGGTTAAACTACGAGCAGTACTTC	CASSPPRPGRLNYEQYF
12	TRBV6-4	NA	NA	TRBJ2-2	TGTGCCAGCAGAGAGAACACCGGGGAGCTGTTTTTT	CASRENTGELFF
14	TRBV19	NA	NA	TRBJ1-4	TGTGCCAGTAGTATAGGCCGGATAAGTGAAAAACTGTTTTTT	CASSIGRISEKLFF
18	TRBV6-1	TRBD1	NA	TRBJ2-3	TGTGCCAGCAGTGAAGAGCGGACAGGGTGGACGAGCACAGATACGCAGTATTTT	CASSEERTGWTSTDTQYF
16	TRBV5-6	TRBD1	NA	TRBJ2-3	TGTGCCAGCAGCTACGTCCCGGGACAGGCAACAGATACGCAGTATTTT	CASSYVPGQATDTQYF
15	TRBV5-6	NA	NA	TRBJ2-5	TGTGCCAGCAGCCGAGGGGGCGCGGGACAAGAGACCCAGTACTTC	CASSRGGAGQETQYF
11	TRBV27	NA	NA	TRBJ1-4	TGTGCCAGCTTAGGCCGTGAAAAACTGTTTTTT	CASLGREKLFF